Below, 28 T cell receptor beta chains from the same sample are listed, as sequenced in a study of blood T cell repertoires in COVID-19. Profiling relied on immunoSEQ multiplex PCR, and the TCRdb table lists in-frame clones only, not all of them. Of 150,000 to 190,000 clones in the sample, approximately 80% were seen once. Sequencing was performed on peripheral blood. These receptors were obtained from a woman between 50 and 59 years old with acute or convalescent COVID-19.

This clone was picked up one time. Here the CDR3 reads CATYFGTGNTGELFF. The CDR3 bases are TGTGCCACCTACTTCGGGACAGGGAACACCGGGGAGCTGTTTTTT. The chain uses TRBV24-1 and TRBJ2-2; 8 nucleotides line up with TRBD1. After removal of 9 bases from V and 1 base from J, the junction contained 6 bases not matched to a gene. The length of the CDR3 is 15 residues. CDR1 and CDR2 (germline): KGHDR, SFDVKD.

The J gene is TRBJ2-7, the V gene TRBV9; 13 bases align to TRBD2. Germline CDR1 is SGDLS and CDR2 is YYNGEE. V lost 0 bases to trimming and J lost 1 base; unmatched junction nucleotides: 7. The CDR3 covers 18 residues. In nucleotides, the CDR3 is TGTGCCAGCAGCGTAGCCACGGGGACTAGCGGGGTGTCCTACGAGCAGTACTTC. It codes for CASSVATGTSGVSYEQYF.

This chain links TRBV6-2 or TRBV6-3 with TRBJ1-1; 7 bases are shared with TRBD1. Germline V gene data show CDR1 as MNHEY and CDR2 as SVGEGT. CDR3 size: 17 residues. Unmatched junction bases numbered 9, after V lost 2 bases and J lost 0 bases. Here the CDR3 DNA reads TGTGCCAGCAGTTACCTAATGGGACAGCCTTTGAACACTGAAGCTTTCTTT. Translating gives CASSYLMGQPLNTEAFF.

The chain joins TRBV19 to TRBJ1-1; D possibly corresponds to TRBD1 (5 bases). The CDR3 extends over 13 amino acids. The ends were cut back, 10 bases at V and 6 bases at J, with 18 bases in the middle. In germline, CDR1 is LNHDA, CDR2 SQIVND (reference sequence). The CDR3 spells CATRRGVVSEAFF. The CDR3 region has the DNA TGTGCCACCCGGCGGGGCGTTGTGTCTGAAGCTTTCTTT.

In regard to this clone: Since a much larger clone is just one base distant, this may be a read error. The rearrangement links TRBV7-2 to TRBJ1-3; D is perhaps TRBD1 (6 bases). The germline V and J ends were trimmed by 5 bases and 1 base, with 9 bases remaining between them. The germline V gene has CDR1 SGHTA and CDR2 FQGNSA. This CDR3 has 14 amino acids. The CDR3 here is CASSAQGSGNTIYF. The CDR3 nucleotides read TGTGCCAGCAGCGCACAGGGATCTGGAAACACCATATATTTT.

This chain links TRBV5-1 with TRBJ2-5, with no clear D. The CDR3 consists of 13 residues. Germline V gene sequence: CDR1 SGHRS, CDR2 YFSETQ. The germline V and J ends were trimmed by 0 bases and 3 bases, with 6 bases remaining between them. The CDR3 spells CASSLVSEETQYF. CDR3 bases: TGCGCCAGCAGCTTGGTCTCAGAAGAGACCCAGTACTTC. The full variable domain, in which reference TRBV5-1 and TRBJ2-5 provide the parts outside the CDR3, is KAGVTQTPRYLIKTRGQQVTLSCSPISGHRSVSWYQQTPGQGLQFLFEYFSETQRNKGNFPGRFSGRQFSNSRSEMNVSTLELGDSALYLCASSLVSEETQYFGPGTRLLVL.

The genes are TRBV4-1 and TRBJ1-4, with a tentative D call TRBD1 (6 bases). This CDR3 region has 16 residues. Per germline, CDR1 MGHRA and CDR2 YSYEKL. Trimming stripped 3 bases from V and 6 bases from J, with 17 bases between. The CDR3 reads CASSQGVQGWDEKLFF. The CDR3 DNA follows: TGCGCCAGCAGCCAGGGGGTACAGGGATGGGATGAAAAACTGTTTTTT.

The genes are TRBV7-6 and TRBJ2-5; D perhaps matches TRBD1 (6 bases). The CDR3 runs 17 residues. The germline V gene encodes CDR1 SGHVS and CDR2 FNYEAQ. V lost 1 base to trimming and J lost 4 bases, with 19 bases between them. The CDR3 protein is CASSLVTSTGLGETQYF. The DNA of the CDR3 is TGTGCCAGCAGCTTAGTGACTTCTACAGGGTTAGGAGAGACCCAGTACTTC. Full variable domain (missing parts from reference TRBV7-6 and TRBJ2-5): GAGVSQSPRYKVTKRGQDVALRCDPISGHVSLYWYRQALGQGPEFLTYFNYEAQQDKSGLPNDRFSAERPEGSISTLTIQRTEQRDSAMYRCASSLVTSTGLGETQYFGPGTRLLVL.

V gene TRBV6-2 or TRBV6-3 combines with J gene TRBJ2-1, with 10 bases aligning to TRBD2. The CDR3 totals 15 residues. CDR1 is MNHEY, CDR2 SVGEGT, per germline. J lost 2 bases, V lost 5 bases, and 3 bases had no gene match. The CDR3 sequence: CASSLAGVAYNEQFF. The CDR3 DNA sequence: TGTGCCAGCAGTCTAGCGGGAGTCGCCTACAATGAGCAGTTCTTC.

The chain has TRBV28 and TRBJ1-6; D call uncertain. V was clipped by 3 bases and J by 6 bases, with 9 bases between them. This CDR3 has 14 residues. Per the germline V gene, CDR1 is MDHEN and CDR2 is SYDVKM. In nucleotides, the CDR3 is TGTGCCAGCAGTTTTGGCCCGCTTAATTCACCCCTCCACTTT. Protein: CASSFGPLNSPLHF. Variable domain in full (rest from reference TRBV28 and TRBJ1-6): DVKVTQSSRYLVKRTGEKVFLECVQDMDHENMFWYRQDPGLGLRLIYFSYDVKMKEKGDIPEGYSVSREKKERFSLILESASTNQTSMYLCASSFGPLNSPLHFGNGTRLTVT.

For the CDR3, the DNA is TGTGCCAGCAGCGTAGGGGACTTCGAAGAGACCCAGTACTTC. Translating gives CASSVGDFEETQYF. The chain couples TRBV9 to TRBJ2-5; tentatively, D is TRBD2 (6 bases). This CDR3 comprises 14 residues. CDR1 is SGDLS and CDR2 is YYNGEE in the germline V gene. The germline V and J ends were trimmed by 0 bases and 3 bases, with 9 bases remaining between them.

A remark on this clone: A read error may account for a junction end that differs from germline. The V gene is TRBV28, the J gene TRBJ1-2; D is perhaps TRBD1 (6 bases). The germline CDR1 and CDR2 sequences are MDHEN and SYDVKM. The CDR3 totals 14 residues. This CDR3 reads CASSLYGGANGYTF. CDR3 coding DNA: TGTGCCAGCAGCTTATATGGGGGGGCCAATGGCTACACCTTC.

The chain carries TRBV7-2 and TRBJ2-7; TRBD1 matches at 8 bases. Germline V gene lookup returns CDR1 SGHTA and CDR2 FQGNSA. Losses at the gene ends were 3 bases for V and 2 bases for J; bases not matched to a gene: 12. The CDR3 has 17 amino acids. CDR3 sequence (DNA): TGTGCCAGCAGCTTTATTTCAGGGGGCAGGGTGCCCTACGAGCAGTACTTC. Residues: CASSFISGGRVPYEQYF.

This clone appeared once. J is TRBJ1-6 and V is TRBV7-9; 9 nucleotides line up with TRBD1. The CDR3 runs to 12 residues. Per germline, CDR1 SEHNR and CDR2 FQNEAQ (reference sequence). V gave up 8 bases and J gave up 9 bases; unmatched junction bases: 2. The CDR3, as DNA: TGTGCCAGCGGGACAGGGTCTTCACCCCTCCACTTT. Its protein product is CASGTGSSPLHF.

In this sample, this clone turned up once. This rearrangement joins TRBV7-8 to TRBJ2-4; maybe TRBD1 (5 bases). V was shortened by 5 bases and J by 1 base, with 6 bases between the two germline ends. The CDR3 sequence is 13 residues long. In germline, CDR1 is SGHVS, CDR2 FQNEAQ. The CDR3 DNA is TGTGCCAGCAGCGGGGCCGCCAAAAACATTCAGTACTTC. Translating it yields CASSGAAKNIQYF.

The chain links TRBV6-1 to TRBJ1-5, with 11 nucleotides matching TRBD1. The germline CDR1 and CDR2 sequences are MNHNS and SASEGT. V dropped 2 bases and J dropped 6; count of bases not matched to a gene: 3. This CDR3 spans 15 amino acids. CDR3 in amino acids: CASSESGTGGQPQHF. CDR3 DNA: TGTGCCAGCAGTGAATCGGGGACAGGGGGTCAGCCCCAGCATTTT.

This sequence joins TRBV2 and TRBJ2-1; D is ambiguous. Trimming took 8 bases from V and 7 from J, leaving 9 bases between them. The CDR3 consists of 11 residues. Germline CDR1 is SNHLY and CDR2 is FYNNEI. DNA of the CDR3: TGTGCCAGCCATGGAGATAATGAGCAGTTCTTC. This translates into CASHGDNEQFF.

The chain carries TRBV28 and TRBJ2-7, with TRBD1 matching over 10 bases. J gave up 3 bases and V 2 bases, and 4 bases lay outside the gene matches. Germline values: CDR1 MDHEN, CDR2 SYDVKM. This CDR3 comprises 15 residues. The CDR3 sequence: CASSLPTGGNYEQYF. CDR3 nucleotide sequence: TGTGCCAGCAGTTTACCGACAGGGGGCAACTACGAGCAGTACTTC.

This chain uses TRBV2 with TRBJ1-2, with TRBD1 matching over 8 bases. CDR1 is SNHLY and CDR2 is FYNNEI in the germline V gene. Trimming removed 1 base from V and 7 bases from J; junction bases left unmatched: 8. The CDR3 is 15 amino acids. CDR3 sequence reads: CASSEGGRGQGGYTF. The CDR3 DNA sequence: TGTGCCAGCAGTGAAGGGGGCAGGGGGCAGGGTGGCTACACCTTC.

The rearrangement links TRBV4-3 to TRBJ1-2, with TRBD1 matching over 10 bases. J gave up 8 bases and V 2 bases, and 8 bases lay outside the gene matches. The CDR3 runs to 15 residues. Germline V CDR1 and CDR2: LGHNA, YSLEER. The CDR3 coding sequence is TGCGCCAGCAGCCAATCGGGACAGGGGAGGTCCGGCTACACCTTC. This encodes CASSQSGQGRSGYTF.

CDR3 residues: CATSDVGTAYEQYF. The CDR3 DNA reads as TGTGCCACCAGTGATGTGGGGACAGCCTACGAGCAGTACTTC. V and J are TRBV24-1 and TRBJ2-7; 7 bases fit TRBD1. V was clipped by 3 bases and J by 2 bases; unmatched bases: 3. The CDR3 covers 14 residues. From germline, CDR1 is KGHDR and CDR2 SFDVKD.

V is TRBV5-1 and J is TRBJ1-2; D perhaps matches TRBD1 (5 bases). The ends were cut back, 4 bases at V and 4 bases at J, with 11 bases in the middle. The CDR3 contains 13 residues. The germline gives CDR1 SGHRS, CDR2 YFSETQ. The CDR3: CASSEQDVYGYTF. In DNA, the CDR3 is TGCGCCAGCAGCGAACAGGACGTCTATGGCTACACCTTC.

This chain uses TRBV11-3 with TRBJ2-2; a possible D gene is TRBD2 (6 bases). With 5 bases removed from V and 7 bases from J, the gap between germline ends came to 14 bases. The CDR3 contains 14 residues. Germline V gene sequence: CDR1 SGHNT, CDR2 YENEEA. CDR3 protein: CASSPLARSGELFF. For the CDR3, the DNA is TGTGCCAGCAGCCCTCTAGCGAGGAGCGGGGAGCTGTTTTTT. The entire variable domain, with the rest obtained from reference TRBV11-3 and TRBJ2-2, is as follows: EAGVVQSPRYKIIEKKQPVAFWCNPISGHNTLYWYLQNLGQGPELLIRYENEEAVDDSQLPKDRFSAERLKGVDSTLKIQPAELGDSAVYLCASSPLARSGELFFGEGSRLTVL.

The rearrangement uses TRBV19 and TRBJ2-3, with 8 bases matching TRBD1. The CDR3 runs 13 residues. Unmatched junction bases numbered 8, after V lost 4 bases and J lost 11 bases. Germline CDR1 and CDR2: LNHDA and SQIVND (reference sequence). The CDR3 is CASSKTGGGGQYF. For the CDR3, the DNA is TGTGCCAGTAGTAAAACAGGGGGTGGAGGGCAGTATTTT.

The chain links TRBV9 to TRBJ1-2, with TRBD1 as a possible D gene (5 bases). The germline V gene has CDR1 SGDLS and CDR2 YYNGEE. Trimming took off 2 bases at V and 0 bases at J, with 17 bases between the two ends. The CDR3 sequence is 17 residues long. CDR3 region: CASSVDTDSLANYGYTF. The CDR3 region has the DNA TGTGCCAGCAGCGTTGACACCGACAGCCTAGCTAACTATGGCTACACCTTC. The complete variable domain, with remaining parts taken from reference TRBV9 and TRBJ1-2, reads DSGVTQTPKHLITATGQRVTLRCSPRSGDLSVYWYQQSLDQGLQFLIQYYNGEERAKGNILERFSAQQFPDLHSELNLSSLELGDSALYFCASSVDTDSLANYGYTFGSGTRLTVV.

This clone turned up a few times. The J gene is TRBJ2-5, the V gene TRBV18; 7 positions agree with TRBD1. Per the germline V gene, CDR1 is KGHSH and CDR2 is LQKENI. The CDR3 has 14 amino acids. V dropped 3 bases and J dropped 2; count of bases not matched to a gene: 3. DNA of the CDR3: TGTGCCAGCTCACCCGCAGGGGGTCAAGAGACCCAGTACTTC. This translates into CASSPAGGQETQYF.

The chain links TRBV20-1 to TRBJ1-2, with D perhaps TRBD1 (6 bases). The CDR3 loop spans 12 amino acids. The V gene's germline CDR1 is DFQATT and CDR2 SNEGSKA (reference sequence). Trimming removed 3 bases at V and 4 bases at J, with 9 bases between. CDR3 sequence: CSASARGYGYTF. As DNA, the CDR3 is TGCAGTGCTAGTGCCAGGGGCTATGGCTACACCTTC.

The gene calls are TRBV2 and TRBJ1-5; 9 bases agree with TRBD1. CDR3 length equals 14 residues. Unmatched junction bases numbered 4, after V lost 4 bases and J lost 6 bases. CDR1 SNHLY and CDR2 FYNNEI come from the germline V gene. The CDR3 DNA reads TGTGCCAGCAGTGGGACAGGGGAAACTCAGCCCCAGCATTTT. Translated: CASSGTGETQPQHF.